This T cell receptor (beta chain) emerged from a study of cytomegalovirus exposure and HLA in healthy donors. The PCR made use of 60 Vbeta and 13 Jbeta primers. Produced via immunoSEQ multiplex PCR; TCRdb's table is partial and in-frame only. The sample lists over 100,000 clones, 60% to 80% seen once, with roughly 8.9% in the top ten. The sample holds a few counts of this clone. This CDR3 spans 14 amino acids. Trimming cost V 3 bases and J 0 bases, with 7 bases left between them. Germline loops: CDR1 SGDLS, CDR2 YYNGEE. This chain connects TRBV9 to TRBJ1-3; D uncertain. The sequencing input was PBMCs. This receptor was obtained from a male donor in good health and CMV-seropositive. CDR3 sequence (DNA): TGTGCCAGCAGCGCCCCTACCTCTGGAAACACCATATATTTT. Translating gives CASSAPTSGNTIYF.